The present T cell receptor (beta chain) was sequenced within a study of blood T cells in healthy people across ages. With a J-beta primer mix and a sample-barcoded 5' primer, a second PCR ran about 7 to 12 cycles. Each cDNA molecule received a tag from a template-switch adaptor that had 12 random nucleotides. TCRdb itself ran the 5' RACE reads through MiXCR, one entry per CDR3 protein. The table shows 710,000 or so distinct CDR3 sequences, with approximately 21% occurring only once. Points on this clonotype: Its antigen is currently unknown. Sequence at one end of the junction differs from germline and may be a read error.

The germline CDR1 and CDR2 sequences are SNHLY and FYNNEI. The CDR3 spans 15 residues. Findings and limits, study-wide: Donor CMV infection status was unknown, possibly confounding age-related changes in expanded clonotypes. Per million T cells, TCR beta diversity dropped about linearly as age rose.

The chain joins TRBV2 to TRBJ2-1, with 11 bases that match TRBD1. This TCR derives from a man in his sixties or seventies in good health. Sequences were obtained from blood. DNA of the CDR3: TGTGCCGGCAGTCCCGGGACAGGGGGGTACAATGAGCAGTTCTTC. Residues: CAGSPGTGGYNEQFF.